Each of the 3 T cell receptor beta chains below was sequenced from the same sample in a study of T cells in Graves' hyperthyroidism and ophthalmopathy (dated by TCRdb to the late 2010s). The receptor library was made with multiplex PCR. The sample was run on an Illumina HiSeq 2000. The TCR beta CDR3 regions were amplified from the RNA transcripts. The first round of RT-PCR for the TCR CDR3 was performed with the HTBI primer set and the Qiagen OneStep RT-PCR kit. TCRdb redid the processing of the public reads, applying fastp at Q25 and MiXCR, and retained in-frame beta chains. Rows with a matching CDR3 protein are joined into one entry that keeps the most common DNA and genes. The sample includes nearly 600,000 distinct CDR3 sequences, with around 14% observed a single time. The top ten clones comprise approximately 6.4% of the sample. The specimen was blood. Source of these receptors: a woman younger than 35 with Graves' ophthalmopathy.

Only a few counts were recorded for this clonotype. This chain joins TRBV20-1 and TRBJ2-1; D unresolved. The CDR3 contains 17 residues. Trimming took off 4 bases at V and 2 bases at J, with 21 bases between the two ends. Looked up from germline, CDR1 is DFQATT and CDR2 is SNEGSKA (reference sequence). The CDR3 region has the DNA TGCAGTGCTACGCCTAAAACTGCTAACGACGCCTACAATGAGCAGTTCTTC. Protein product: CSATPKTANDAYNEQFF.

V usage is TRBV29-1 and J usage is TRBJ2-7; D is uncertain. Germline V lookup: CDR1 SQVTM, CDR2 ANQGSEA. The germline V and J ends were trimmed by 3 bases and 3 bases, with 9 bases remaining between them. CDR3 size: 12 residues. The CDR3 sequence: CSVDAPNYEQYF. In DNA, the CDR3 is TGCAGCGTTGATGCCCCAAACTACGAGCAGTACTTC.

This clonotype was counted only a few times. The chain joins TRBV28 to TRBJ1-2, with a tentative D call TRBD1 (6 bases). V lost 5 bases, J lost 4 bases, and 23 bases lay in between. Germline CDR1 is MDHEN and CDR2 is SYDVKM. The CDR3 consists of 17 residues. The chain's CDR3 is CASSLLQGPTIAYGYTF. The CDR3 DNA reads TGTGCCAGCAGTCTCTTGCAGGGGCCGACTATCGCCTATGGCTACACCTTC.